Following are 30 T cell receptor beta chains from one sample sequenced in a study of cytomegalovirus exposure and HLA in healthy donors. Primers included in the PCR were 60 Vbeta and 13 Jbeta primers. TCRdb's copy holds only in-frame clones and misses some; the assay was immunoSEQ multiplex PCR. The sample lists approximately 120,000 clones; 81% were seen once. Input material: PBMCs. The source is a woman aged 25 to 39 in good health and CMV-seronegative.

J is TRBJ2-1 and V is TRBV28; a weak D match, TRBD2 (6 bases). This CDR3 comprises 15 residues. Germline V gives CDR1 MDHEN, CDR2 SYDVKM. V was clipped by 8 bases and J by 0 bases, with 14 bases between them. As DNA, the CDR3 is TGTGCCAGCGAGGGAGGCAAGAGCTCCTACAATGAGCAGTTCTTC. Its protein is CASEGGKSSYNEQFF.

The genes are TRBV28 and TRBJ2-7; TRBD1 matches 7 bases. J gave up 0 bases and V 6 bases, and 11 bases lay outside the gene matches. This CDR3 spans 16 amino acids. Germline lookup yields CDR1 MDHEN and CDR2 SYDVKM. The CDR3 protein is CASSPPGTVGSYEQYF. The CDR3 region has the DNA TGTGCCAGCAGCCCACCCGGGACAGTAGGCTCCTACGAGCAGTACTTC. The whole variable domain, filled in from reference TRBV28 and TRBJ2-7, reads DVKVTQSSRYLVKRTGEKVFLECVQDMDHENMFWYRQDPGLGLRLIYFSYDVKMKEKGDIPEGYSVSREKKERFSLILESASTNQTSMYLCASSPPGTVGSYEQYFGPGTRLTVT.

The DNA for the CDR3 is TGTGCCAGCTCACCGGGAGGTAACGAGCAGTACTTC. Protein product: CASSPGGNEQYF. This chain joins TRBV18 and TRBJ2-7, with a tentative D call TRBD2 (6 bases). Germline V CDR1 and CDR2: KGHSH, LQKENI. The CDR3 totals 12 residues. The germline V and J ends were trimmed by 3 bases and 5 bases, with 8 bases remaining between them. The whole variable domain, remainder taken from reference TRBV18 and TRBJ2-7, is NAGVMQNPRHLVRRRGQEARLRCSPMKGHSHVYWYRQLPEEGLKFMVYLQKENIIDESGMPKERFSAEFPKEGPSILRIQQVVRGDSAAYFCASSPGGNEQYFGPGTRLTVT.

This clone was seen more than once but under ten times. V is TRBV30 and J is TRBJ2-5, with D perhaps TRBD1 (5 bases). The better agreement between TRBJ2-7 and the DNA end casts doubt on the J call. Germline values: CDR1 GTSNPN, CDR2 SVGIG (reference sequence). The CDR3 is made up of 15 amino acids. CDR3 nucleotides: TGTGCCTGGAGTACGAGACAGAATAGCTACTACGAGCAGTACTTC. This encodes CAWSTRQNSYYEQYF.

V is TRBV7-2 and J is TRBJ2-1; a weak D match, TRBD2 (6 bases). V was shortened by 4 bases and J by 7 bases, with 20 bases between the two germline ends. This CDR3 has 16 amino acids. Germline V CDR1 and CDR2: SGHTA, FQGNSA. CDR3 coding DNA: TGTGCCAGCAGCTGGGGTGGTGGGGCGGGGTTGAATGAGCAGTTCTTC. Translation gives CASSWGGGAGLNEQFF.

The genes are TRBV11-3 and TRBJ2-5; 8 bases agree with TRBD2. Germline V gene data show CDR1 as SGHNT and CDR2 as YENEEA. The V segment lost 1 base and the J segment 0 bases; nucleotides outside the gene matches: 7. The CDR3 consists of 17 residues. The CDR3 is CASSLGTGGSYQETQYF. For the CDR3, the DNA is TGTGCCAGCAGCTTAGGGACGGGAGGGTCGTACCAAGAGACCCAGTACTTC.

V and J are TRBV27 and TRBJ1-1, with 8 bases aligning to TRBD1. V gave up 7 bases and J gave up 6 bases; unmatched junction bases: 16. The CDR3 contains 16 residues. Germline CDR1 and CDR2: MNHEY and SMNVEV (reference sequence). The CDR3 DNA reads as TGTGCCAGCACGGACAGGGCCGAAGTGTGGGGCGCTGAAGCTTTCTTT. As protein: CASTDRAEVWGAEAFF.

The chain joins TRBV19 to TRBJ2-5, with TRBD1 matching over 10 bases. Germline V gene sequence: CDR1 LNHDA, CDR2 SQIVND (reference sequence). The CDR3 consists of 15 residues. V dropped 2 bases and J dropped 6; count of bases not matched to a gene: 6. CDR3 region: CASSITGQGMKTQYF. The CDR3 nucleotides are TGTGCCAGTAGTATAACGGGACAGGGGATGAAGACCCAGTACTTC.

The rearrangement joins TRBV6-9 to TRBJ2-7, with D perhaps matching TRBD1 (6 bases). This CDR3 has 13 residues. V lost 4 bases to trimming and J lost 6 bases, with 13 bases between them. Per the germline V gene, CDR1 is MNHGY and CDR2 is SVAAGI. The CDR3: CASSFYGQPEQYF. In DNA, the CDR3 is TGTGCCAGCAGTTTTTACGGACAGCCCGAGCAGTACTTC.

The rearrangement uses TRBV2 and TRBJ2-2, with a possible D match to TRBD1 (6 bases). CDR1 and CDR2 from the germline V gene are SNHLY and FYNNEI. CDR3 length: 13 amino acids. Trimming took off 9 bases at V and 5 bases at J, with 13 bases between the two ends. For the CDR3, the DNA is TGTGCCAGTCGAACGACAGGTACCGGGGAGCTGTTTTTT. This codes for CASRTTGTGELFF.

Only a few counts were recorded for this clone. The genes are TRBV7-8 and TRBJ2-1; maybe TRBD1 (6 bases). Trimming removed 4 bases at V and 5 bases at J, with 9 bases between. The CDR3 contains 13 residues. The germline V gene has CDR1 SGHVS and CDR2 FQNEAQ. The CDR3 region is CASSWGLNNEQFF. CDR3 in DNA: TGTGCCAGCAGCTGGGGGCTAAACAATGAGCAGTTCTTC. The whole variable domain, remainder taken from reference TRBV7-8 and TRBJ2-1, is GAGVSQSPRYKVAKRGQDVALRCDPISGHVSLFWYQQALGQGPEFLTYFQNEAQLDKSGLPSDRFFAERPEGSVSTLKIQRTQQEDSAVYLCASSWGLNNEQFFGPGTRLTVL.

The chain employs TRBV5-1 and TRBJ2-7; possible D gene TRBD2, 5 bases. The germline V gene encodes CDR1 SGHRS and CDR2 YFSETQ. The CDR3 has 14 residues. V was trimmed by 0 bases and J by 4 bases, leaving 11 bases between them. CDR3 DNA sequence: TGCGCCAGCAGCTTGGGATCCGGGGATTACGAGCAGTACTTC. Its protein is CASSLGSGDYEQYF.

This clone came up a few times. This sequence joins TRBV4-2 and TRBJ1-1; maybe TRBD1 (6 bases). Trimming removed 1 base at V and 2 bases at J, with 11 bases between. Per the germline V gene, CDR1 is LGHNA and CDR2 is YNFKEQ. The CDR3 is 15 residues long. The CDR3, as DNA: TGTGCCAGCAGCCAAGTTGGACAGATCAACACTGAAGCTTTCTTT. Protein: CASSQVGQINTEAFF.

The chain has TRBV5-4 and TRBJ1-2, with a tentative D call TRBD1 (6 bases). This CDR3 has 15 residues. V lost 0 bases to trimming and J lost 0 bases, with 9 bases between them. Germline V gives CDR1 SGHNT, CDR2 YYREEE (reference sequence). This chain's CDR3 is CASSLDAGANYGYTF. The CDR3 nucleotides are TGTGCCAGCAGCTTGGACGCAGGGGCTAACTATGGCTACACCTTC.

V gene TRBV21-1 combines with J gene TRBJ2-3; the D call of TRBD2 is as the table states it, not checked on the DNA. TRBV21-1 is a known pseudogene. CDR3 length: 16 residues. This CDR3 is CASSKGLAGVTDTQYF. The CDR3 DNA sequence: TGTGCCAGCAGCAAAGGGCTAGCGGGAGTTACAGATACGCAGTATTTT.

The rearrangement joins TRBV9 to TRBJ2-3; maybe TRBD2 (6 bases). The germline V gene encodes CDR1 SGDLS and CDR2 YYNGEE. With 4 bases removed from V and 6 bases from J, the gap between germline ends came to 15 bases. The CDR3 runs 14 residues. CDR3 region: CASSPPGVGDTQYF. CDR3 bases: TGTGCCAGCAGCCCTCCGGGAGTAGGCGATACGCAGTATTTT.

The gene calls are TRBV19 and TRBJ2-1; 9 bases align to TRBD1. The CDR3 totals 16 residues. V lost 8 bases and J lost 0; bases outside the gene matches: 8. Germline values: CDR1 LNHDA, CDR2 SQIVND (reference sequence). The CDR3, as DNA: TGTGCCAGTTTTAACAGGGGGCTAAGCTCCTACAATGAGCAGTTCTTC. Its protein product is CASFNRGLSSYNEQFF.

J is TRBJ2-7 and V is TRBV29-1; a weak D match, TRBD1 (6 bases). Trimming removed 5 bases at V and 6 bases at J, with 23 bases between. The germline V gene encodes CDR1 SQVTM and CDR2 ANQGSEA. CDR3 length: 15 amino acids. This CDR3 is CSVPHYGGLVGEQYF. The CDR3 DNA follows: TGCAGCGTTCCGCATTATGGGGGCCTAGTAGGCGAGCAGTACTTC.

J is TRBJ2-5 and V is TRBV29-1; D uncertain. V lost 6 bases and J lost 4, with 9 bases in between. In germline, CDR1 is SQVTM, CDR2 ANQGSEA. The CDR3 is 11 residues long. CDR3 DNA sequence: TGCAGCGTGGGCATGGCAGAGACCCAGTACTTC. The encoded protein is CSVGMAETQYF.

J is TRBJ1-6 and V is TRBV5-1; 7 bases agree with TRBD1. The V gene's germline CDR1 is SGHRS and CDR2 YFSETQ. Trimming took 4 bases from V and 5 from J; bases not matched to a gene: 3. The CDR3 loop spans 14 amino acids. CDR3 loop: CASSPGQDNSPLHF. The CDR3, as DNA: TGCGCCAGCAGCCCCGGACAGGATAATTCACCCCTCCACTTT.

For this clone: Relative to the germline gene, one junction end is altered; a read error may explain this. The chain combines TRBV7-9 with TRBJ1-1; weak D call: TRBD1 (6 bases). Germline CDR1 SEHNR, CDR2 FQNEAQ (reference sequence). The CDR3 has 15 residues. The CDR3 sequence is CSSSLEVQGGTEAFF. The CDR3 bases are TGTTCCAGCAGCTTAGAGGTACAGGGCGGCACTGAAGCTTTCTTT.

The chain links TRBV6-5 to TRBJ1-1; D not resolved. The ends were cut back, 6 bases at V and 1 base at J, with 9 bases in the middle. Germline V lookup: CDR1 MNHEY, CDR2 SVGAGI. The CDR3 consists of 13 residues. As DNA, the CDR3 is TGTGCCAGCAGCCGGGGTAAGAACACTGAAGCTTTCTTT. Its protein product is CASSRGKNTEAFF.

The J gene is TRBJ1-3, the V gene TRBV19; 7 positions match TRBD1. Germline-derived CDR1 and CDR2 are LNHDA and SQIVND (reference sequence). The CDR3 spans 13 residues. Germline trimming cut 7 bases from V and 7 bases from J; bases unmatched to any gene: 7. The CDR3 DNA reads TGTGCCAGTACCGCGACAGGGAGCAACACCATATATTTT. Protein sequence: CASTATGSNTIYF.

This clone appeared once. The J gene is TRBJ1-5, the V gene TRBV10-3; no firm D call. The CDR3 extends over 13 amino acids. V lost 2 bases to trimming and J lost 7 bases, with 9 bases between them. Looked up from germline, CDR1 is ENHRY and CDR2 is SYGVKD. Written as DNA, the CDR3 is TGTGCCATCAGTGAGACAGAGATCCAGCCCCAGCATTTT. It yields the protein CAISETEIQPQHF.

The rearrangement links TRBV5-4 to TRBJ2-5, with a weak D call TRBD2 (6 bases). CDR1 is SGHNT, CDR2 YYREEE, per germline (reference sequence). The CDR3 is 14 residues long. Deletions cut 3 bases from V and 3 bases from J, with 12 bases between. The CDR3 sequence: CASSSREPKETQYF. CDR3 sequence (DNA): TGTGCCAGCAGCTCCCGGGAGCCTAAAGAGACCCAGTACTTC.

This chain connects TRBV9 to TRBJ2-2, with 8 nucleotides matching TRBD1. V was pared by 3 bases and J by 5 bases, with 3 bases of the junction left unmatched. CDR1 is SGDLS and CDR2 is YYNGEE in the germline V gene. The length of the CDR3 is 14 residues. The CDR3 loop reads CASSGTGNTGELFF. In nucleotides, the CDR3 is TGTGCCAGCAGCGGGACAGGGAATACCGGGGAGCTGTTTTTT.

The chain links TRBV18 to TRBJ2-1, with 11 nucleotides matching TRBD2. The length of the CDR3 is 16 residues. Germline trimming cut 3 bases from V and 8 bases from J; bases unmatched to any gene: 9. From germline, CDR1 is KGHSH and CDR2 LQKENI. CDR3 nucleotides: TGTGCCAGCTCACCCCTAGCGGGAGGTTTTTTGGATGAGCAGTTCTTC. Residues: CASSPLAGGFLDEQFF.

As concerns this clone: At one boundary the junction diverges from the germline segment, which might be a read error. The rearrangement joins TRBV7-9 to TRBJ2-3, with 9 bases fitting TRBD1. Looked up from germline, CDR1 is SEHNR and CDR2 is FQNEAQ (reference sequence). The CDR3 runs to 15 residues. The CDR3 nucleotides read TGTTCCAGCAGTCGGACAGGGGAACTCACAGATACGCAGTATTTT. It specifies CSSSRTGELTDTQYF.

In nucleotides, the CDR3 is TGTGCCAGCAGCTTATTTGGAGCAGCTAGCACAGATACGCAGTATTTT. It is translated as CASSLFGAASTDTQYF. The chain carries TRBV7-8 and TRBJ2-3, with D uncertain. Trimming stripped 2 bases from V and 0 bases from J, with 12 bases between. The CDR3 totals 16 residues. Germline values: CDR1 SGHVS, CDR2 FQNEAQ.

This clone was counted only a few times. This chain links TRBV28 with TRBJ2-5; TRBD2 might be the D (5 bases). The CDR3 is 14 residues long. Germline CDR1 and CDR2: MDHEN and SYDVKM. V was pared by 3 bases and J by 5 bases, with 13 bases between. The CDR3 bases are TGTGCCAGCAGTTTGTCGGATAAGCGGGAGACCCAGTACTTC. Translation gives CASSLSDKRETQYF.